This T cell receptor (beta chain) was sequenced during a study of T cell responses to AZD1222 COVID-19 vaccine. In the study overall: Pooled samples include second doses given at about 4 or 12 weeks.

On this clone itself: The antigen is not known.

Study-wide findings and caveats: Reports say nearly half of spike-specific TCRs go after unmutated variant regions. Repertoire sampling happened only post peak T cell response. Clonal diversity was possibly underestimated; the donors were predominantly white British and more often female.

Repertoires were generated with immunoSEQ multiplex PCR, while TCRdb's copy carries only in-frame clones and drops some. The table records about 120,000 clones, over 75% of them present only once. The CDR3 runs to 16 residues. Sample: peripheral blood, taken on day 0 of AZD1222 vaccination. This TCR came from an adult in good health. The chain carries TRBV21-1 and TRBJ2-7; the table calls TRBD2, which could not be checked here. TRBV21-1 represents a pseudogene. The CDR3 sequence is CASSKAWEGVSYEQYF. CDR3 bases: TGTGCCAGCAGCAAAGCCTGGGAGGGGGTCTCCTACGAGCAGTACTTC.